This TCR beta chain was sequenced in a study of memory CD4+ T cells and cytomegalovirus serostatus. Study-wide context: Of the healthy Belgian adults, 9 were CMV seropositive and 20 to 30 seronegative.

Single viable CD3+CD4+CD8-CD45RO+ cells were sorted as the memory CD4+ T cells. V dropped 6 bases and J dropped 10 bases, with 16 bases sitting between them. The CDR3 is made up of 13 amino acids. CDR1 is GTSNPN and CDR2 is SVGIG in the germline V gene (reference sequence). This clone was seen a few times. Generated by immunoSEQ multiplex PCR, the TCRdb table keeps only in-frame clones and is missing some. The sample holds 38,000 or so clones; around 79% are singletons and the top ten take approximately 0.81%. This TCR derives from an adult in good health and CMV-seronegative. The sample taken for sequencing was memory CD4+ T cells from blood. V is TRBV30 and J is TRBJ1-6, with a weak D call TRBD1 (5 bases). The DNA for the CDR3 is TGTGCCTGTCAAATGGGGGTTGGATCACCCCTCCACTTT. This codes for CACQMGVGSPLHF. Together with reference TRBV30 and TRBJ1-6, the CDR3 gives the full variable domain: SQTIHQWPATLVQPVGSPLSLECTVEGTSNPNLYWYRQAAGRGLQLLFYSVGIGQISSEVPQNLSASRPQDRQFILSSKKLLLSDSGFYLCACQMGVGSPLHFGNGTRLTVT.